This T cell receptor beta chain emerged from a study of human T cells and chemical hapten exposure. Study details: Application of 0.01% DPC to the upper back was done by patch test, with a reading at 6 days. The patients were mostly female; they had alopecia areata, totalis or universalis. Study-level results: It was expanded TCRs that formed significantly more large CDR3 similarity clusters than controls did.

Library preparation tagged each individual cDNA molecule with a unique molecular identifier. A single record per CDR3 protein comes from TCRdb applying MiXCR to the RACE reads. The repertoire holds 45,000 to 70,000 distinct CDR3 sequences, about 9.3% seen once, with about an eighth in the top ten. This CDR3 is 16 amino acids long. Germline CDR1 reads MNHNS; CDR2 reads SASEGT. V was trimmed by 1 base and J by 2 bases, leaving 9 bases between them. Sample time point: patch test 1, 2 weeks after DPC sensitization. This sample's treatment: therapeutic diphenylcyclopropenone sensitization with weekly scalp DPC. This clonotype was seen repeatedly, ten times or more. Its antigen remains unknown.

The sequencing here drew on whole blood, taken in connection with sensitization to the hapten diphenylcyclopropenone (DPC). The TCR sequence derives from a woman between 40 and 55 years old with alopecia areata. Some clones in this sample may be carry-over from other donors' samples. The gene calls are TRBV6-1 and TRBJ2-6, with TRBD1 as a possible D gene (5 bases). The CDR3 protein is CASSEGSGTGANVLTF. The DNA of the CDR3 is TGTGCCAGCAGTGAAGGTTCAGGGACTGGGGCCAACGTCCTGACTTTC.